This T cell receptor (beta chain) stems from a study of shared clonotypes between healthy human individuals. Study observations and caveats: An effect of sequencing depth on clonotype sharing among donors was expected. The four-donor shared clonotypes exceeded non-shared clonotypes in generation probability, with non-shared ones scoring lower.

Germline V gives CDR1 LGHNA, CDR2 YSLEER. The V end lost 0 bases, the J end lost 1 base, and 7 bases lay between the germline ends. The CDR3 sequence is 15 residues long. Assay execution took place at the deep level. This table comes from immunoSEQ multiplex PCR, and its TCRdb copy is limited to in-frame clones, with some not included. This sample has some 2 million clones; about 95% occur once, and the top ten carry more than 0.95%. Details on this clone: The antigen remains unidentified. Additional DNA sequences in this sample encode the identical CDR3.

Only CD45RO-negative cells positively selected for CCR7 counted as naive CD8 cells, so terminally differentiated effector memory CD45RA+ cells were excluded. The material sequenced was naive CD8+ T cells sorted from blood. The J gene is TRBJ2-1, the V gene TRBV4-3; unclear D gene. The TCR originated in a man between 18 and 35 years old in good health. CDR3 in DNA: TGCGCCAGCAGCCAAGACTTAGGATCCTACAATGAGCAGTTCTTC. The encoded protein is CASSQDLGSYNEQFF.